These 8 T cell receptor beta chains were all obtained from the same sample, sequenced in a study of naive and memory T cell subsets. Whole-study results and caveats: Possibly reflecting memory cells re-expressing CD45RA, a few larger clonotypes occurred in naive repertoires, especially CD8.

No cognate antigen is known for these TCRs. The beta constant-region primer was an equimolar mix of two oligonucleotides covering TRBC1 and TRBC2. Ligated cDNA was amplified by four rounds of PCR with nested alpha and beta constant-region primers and SP2. TCRdb redid the calling of the UMI-ligation and nested PCR reads with MiXCR, one entry per CDR3 protein. The table includes roughly 150,000 distinct CDR3 sequences, approximately 20% detected once. The sample consisted of naive CD8+ T cells from blood. All receptors derive from a human donor in good health.

The chain employs TRBV28 and TRBJ2-1; TRBD2 aligns across 7 bases. Germline CDR1 and CDR2: MDHEN and SYDVKM. This CDR3 region has 16 residues. The ends lost 5 bases at V and 2 bases at J; junction bases unmatched: 9. CDR3 DNA sequence: TGTGCCAGCAGTGGGGGGGTTCGGGGCACCTACAATGAGCAGTTCTTC. Translated, it gives CASSGGVRGTYNEQFF.

This clonotype was observed a few times. The rearrangement links TRBV4-1 to TRBJ1-1; D possibly corresponds to TRBD1 (5 bases). V lost 0 bases and J 6 bases, leaving 14 bases between the germline ends. Germline V gene lookup returns CDR1 MGHRA and CDR2 YSYEKL. This CDR3 contains 15 residues. The CDR3 loop reads CASSQDGGEAAEAFF. CDR3 nucleotides: TGCGCCAGCAGCCAAGATGGGGGGGAGGCGGCTGAAGCTTTCTTT.

The chain uses TRBV5-5 and TRBJ1-6; the D gene is possibly TRBD1 (6 bases). This CDR3 has 18 residues. V was trimmed by 5 bases and J by 5 bases, leaving 23 bases between them. CDR1 and CDR2 from the germline V gene are SGHKS and YYEKEE (reference sequence). CDR3 bases: TGTGCCAGCAGACTTGACCCATGGACAGAATTAGATAATTCACCCCTCCACTTT. It yields the protein CASRLDPWTELDNSPLHF.

The V and J genes are TRBV27 and TRBJ2-7, with D perhaps matching TRBD1 (6 bases). Germline assignment: CDR1 MNHEY and CDR2 SMNVEV (reference sequence). The V end lost 6 bases, the J end lost 3 bases, and 12 bases lay between the germline ends. There are 13 residues in the CDR3. DNA of the CDR3: TGTGCCAGCAGCCCGGGACAACACTACGAGCAGTACTTC. Translated, it gives CASSPGQHYEQYF.

The chain combines TRBV9 with TRBJ1-1; 7 bases match TRBD1. Germline CDR1 and CDR2: SGDLS and YYNGEE. CDR3 length equals 17 residues. Trimming cost V 4 bases and J 0 bases; bases outside gene matches: 12. The CDR3 DNA reads as TGTGCCAGCAGCCACCCTGGGGGGCAGGGGGTGAACACTGAAGCTTTCTTT. This codes for CASSHPGGQGVNTEAFF.

In its sample, this clonotype was seen a few times. The J gene is TRBJ1-4, the V gene TRBV4-3; D is ambiguous. This CDR3 spans 16 amino acids. The V gene lost 3 bases and the J gene lost 3 bases, with 14 bases spanning the gap. The V gene's germline CDR1 is LGHNA and CDR2 YSLEER. The CDR3 DNA reads as TGCGCCAGCAGCCAGGAGATAGGGTTCTCTAATGAAAAACTGTTTTTT. Protein product: CASSQEIGFSNEKLFF.

This chain links TRBV28 with TRBJ2-1, with D hard to call. The CDR3 is 10 residues long. The V end was cut by 7 bases, the J end by 8 bases, with 6 bases between. From germline, CDR1 is MDHEN and CDR2 SYDVKM. The CDR3 sequence is CASMEHEQFF. As DNA, the CDR3 is TGTGCCAGCATGGAGCATGAGCAGTTCTTC.

This clonotype was observed a handful of times. The chain uses TRBV6-5 and TRBJ2-1, with 10 bases aligning to TRBD2. The junction had 11 bases not matched to a gene; V was cut back by 1 base and J by 5 bases. Germline V gene lookup returns CDR1 MNHEY and CDR2 SVGAGI. The CDR3 totals 18 residues. The CDR3 bases are TGTGCCAGCAGTTACTTTATGCCCGGGACTAGCGTAGACAATGAGCAGTTCTTC. It yields the protein CASSYFMPGTSVDNEQFF.